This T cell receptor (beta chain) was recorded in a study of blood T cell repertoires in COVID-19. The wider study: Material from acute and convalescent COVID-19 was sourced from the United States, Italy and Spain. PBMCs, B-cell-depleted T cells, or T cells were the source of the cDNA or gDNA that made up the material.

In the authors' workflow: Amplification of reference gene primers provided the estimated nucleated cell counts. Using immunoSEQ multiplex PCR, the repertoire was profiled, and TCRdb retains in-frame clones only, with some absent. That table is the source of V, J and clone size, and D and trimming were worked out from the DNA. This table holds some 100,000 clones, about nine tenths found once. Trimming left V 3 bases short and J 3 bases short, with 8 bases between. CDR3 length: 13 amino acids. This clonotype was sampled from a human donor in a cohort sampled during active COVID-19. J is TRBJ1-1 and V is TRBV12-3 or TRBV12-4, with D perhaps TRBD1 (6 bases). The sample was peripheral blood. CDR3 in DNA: TGTGCCAGCAGTTTCGCAGGGGACACTGAAGCTTTCTTT. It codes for CASSFAGDTEAFF.